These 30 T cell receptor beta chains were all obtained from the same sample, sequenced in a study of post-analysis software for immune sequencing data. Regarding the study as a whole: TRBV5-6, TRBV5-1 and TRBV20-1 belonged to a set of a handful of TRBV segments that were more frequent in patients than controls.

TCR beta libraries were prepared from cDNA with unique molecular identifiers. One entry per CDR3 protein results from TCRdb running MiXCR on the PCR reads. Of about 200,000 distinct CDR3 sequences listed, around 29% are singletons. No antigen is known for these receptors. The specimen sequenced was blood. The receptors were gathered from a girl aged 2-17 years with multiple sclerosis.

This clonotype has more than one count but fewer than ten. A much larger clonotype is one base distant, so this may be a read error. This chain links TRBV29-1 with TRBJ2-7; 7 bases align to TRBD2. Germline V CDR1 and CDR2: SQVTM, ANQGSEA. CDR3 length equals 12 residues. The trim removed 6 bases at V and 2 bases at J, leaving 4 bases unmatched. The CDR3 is CSVDRGAYEQYF. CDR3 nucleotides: TGCAGCGTGGACCGGGGGGCCTACGAGCAGTACTTC.

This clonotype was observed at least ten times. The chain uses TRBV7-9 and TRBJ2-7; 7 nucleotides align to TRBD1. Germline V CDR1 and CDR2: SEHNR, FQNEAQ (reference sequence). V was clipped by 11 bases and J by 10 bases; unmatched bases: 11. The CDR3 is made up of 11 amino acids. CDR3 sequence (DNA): TGTGCCGCCGACAGGGACCTTTACCAGTACTTC. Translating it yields CAADRDLYQYF.

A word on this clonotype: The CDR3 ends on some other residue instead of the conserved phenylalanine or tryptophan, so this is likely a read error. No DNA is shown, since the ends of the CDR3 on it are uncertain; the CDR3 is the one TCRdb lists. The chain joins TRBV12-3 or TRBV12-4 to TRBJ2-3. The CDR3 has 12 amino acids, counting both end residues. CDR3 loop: CASSLVPDTQYS.

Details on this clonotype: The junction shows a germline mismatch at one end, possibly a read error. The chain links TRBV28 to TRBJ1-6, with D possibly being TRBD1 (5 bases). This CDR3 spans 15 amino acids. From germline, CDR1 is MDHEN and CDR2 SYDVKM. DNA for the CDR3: TGTGCCGGCAGGGCCGGGACGGAAGTTAATTCACCCCTCCACTTT. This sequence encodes CAGRAGTEVNSPLHF.

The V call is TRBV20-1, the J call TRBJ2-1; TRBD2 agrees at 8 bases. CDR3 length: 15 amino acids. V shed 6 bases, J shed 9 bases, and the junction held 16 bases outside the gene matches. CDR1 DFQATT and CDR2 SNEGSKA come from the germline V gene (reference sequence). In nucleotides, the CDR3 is TGCAGTGCCCTTCCCCCCAAAGCGGGAGTACGTGAGCAGTTCTTC. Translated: CSALPPKAGVREQFF.

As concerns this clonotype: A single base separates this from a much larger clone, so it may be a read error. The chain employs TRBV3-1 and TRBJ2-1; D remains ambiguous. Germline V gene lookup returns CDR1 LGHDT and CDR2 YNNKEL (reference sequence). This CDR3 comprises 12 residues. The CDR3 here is CAGSLRIDEQFF. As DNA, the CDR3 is TGTGCCGGCAGCCTACGGATAGACGAGCAGTTCTTC.

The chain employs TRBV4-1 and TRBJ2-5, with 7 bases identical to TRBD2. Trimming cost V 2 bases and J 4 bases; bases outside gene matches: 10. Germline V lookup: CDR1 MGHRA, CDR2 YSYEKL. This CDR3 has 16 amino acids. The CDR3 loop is CASSQNQVGGAETQYF. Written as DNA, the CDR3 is TGCGCCAGCAGCCAAAACCAAGTGGGAGGGGCAGAGACCCAGTACTTC.

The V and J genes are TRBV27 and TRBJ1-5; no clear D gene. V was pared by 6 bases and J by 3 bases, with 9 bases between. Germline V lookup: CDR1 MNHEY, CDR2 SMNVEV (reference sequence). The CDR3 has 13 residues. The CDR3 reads CASRETPNQPQHF. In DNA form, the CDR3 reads TGTGCCAGCAGGGAGACACCCAATCAGCCCCAGCATTTT.

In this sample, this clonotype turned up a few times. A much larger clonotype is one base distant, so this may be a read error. Here the CDR3 DNA reads TGTGCCAGCATCCAGAGCCCGAGGGGTTGGGATGAGCAGTACTTC. Amino acids: CASIQSPRGWDEQYF. The chain recombines TRBV7-2 with TRBJ2-5; either TRBD1 or TRBD2 may supply D (5 bases each). Germline CDR1 SGHTA, CDR2 FQGNSA. The CDR3 length is 15 residues. Between the trimmed V and J ends, which lost 7 bases and 11 bases, there was a span of 26 bases.

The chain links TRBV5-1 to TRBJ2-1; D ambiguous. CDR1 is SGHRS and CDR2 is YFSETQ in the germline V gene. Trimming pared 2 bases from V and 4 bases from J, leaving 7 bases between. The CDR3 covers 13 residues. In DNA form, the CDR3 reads TGCGCCAGCAGCTTCTCGCCTTACAATGAGCAGTTCTTC. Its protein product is CASSFSPYNEQFF.

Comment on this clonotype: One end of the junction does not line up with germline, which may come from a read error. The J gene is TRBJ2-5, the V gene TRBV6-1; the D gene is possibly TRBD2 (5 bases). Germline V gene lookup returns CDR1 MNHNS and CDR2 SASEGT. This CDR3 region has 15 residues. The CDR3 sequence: CAGSDDYSTQETQYF. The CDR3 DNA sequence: TGTGCCGGCAGTGATGACTACTCCACCCAAGAGACCCAGTACTTC.

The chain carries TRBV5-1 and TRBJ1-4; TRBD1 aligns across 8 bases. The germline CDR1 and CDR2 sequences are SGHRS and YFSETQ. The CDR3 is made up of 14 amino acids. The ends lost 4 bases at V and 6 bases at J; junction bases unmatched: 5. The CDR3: CASSRTGIDEKLFF. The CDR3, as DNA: TGCGCCAGCAGCCGGACAGGGATTGATGAAAAACTGTTTTTT.

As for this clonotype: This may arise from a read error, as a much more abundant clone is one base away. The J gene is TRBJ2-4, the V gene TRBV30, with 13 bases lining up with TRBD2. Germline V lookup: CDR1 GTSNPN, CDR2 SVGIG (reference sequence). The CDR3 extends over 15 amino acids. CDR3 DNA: TGTACCTGGAGTGACCAAGGACTAGCGGGAGTTTGGGAGTACTTC. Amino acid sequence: CTWSDQGLAGVWEYF.

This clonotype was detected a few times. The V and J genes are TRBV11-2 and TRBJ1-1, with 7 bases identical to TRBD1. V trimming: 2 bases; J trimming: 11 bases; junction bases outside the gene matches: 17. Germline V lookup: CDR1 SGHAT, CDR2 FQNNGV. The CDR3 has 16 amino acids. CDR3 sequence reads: CASSLKSRDSFAPAFF. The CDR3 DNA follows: TGTGCCAGCAGCTTAAAGTCCCGGGACAGTTTTGCACCGGCTTTCTTT.

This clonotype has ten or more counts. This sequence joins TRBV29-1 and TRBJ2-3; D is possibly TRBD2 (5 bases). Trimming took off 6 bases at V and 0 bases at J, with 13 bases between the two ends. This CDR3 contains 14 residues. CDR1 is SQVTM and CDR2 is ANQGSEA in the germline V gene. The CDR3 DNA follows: TGCAGCGTCGGCCGGGGATATAGCACAGATACGCAGTATTTT. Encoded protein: CSVGRGYSTDTQYF.

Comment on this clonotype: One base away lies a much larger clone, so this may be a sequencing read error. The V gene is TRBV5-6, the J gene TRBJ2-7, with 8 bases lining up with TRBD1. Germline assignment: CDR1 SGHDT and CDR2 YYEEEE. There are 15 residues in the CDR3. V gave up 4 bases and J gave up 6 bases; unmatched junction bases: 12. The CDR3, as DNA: TGTGCCAGCAGCCCCCCGGGACAGGCCGACTGCGAGCAGTACTTC. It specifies CASSPPGQADCEQYF.

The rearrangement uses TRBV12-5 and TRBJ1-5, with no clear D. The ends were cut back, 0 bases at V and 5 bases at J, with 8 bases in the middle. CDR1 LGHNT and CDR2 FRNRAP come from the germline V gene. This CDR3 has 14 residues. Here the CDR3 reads CASGLVGKHQPQHF. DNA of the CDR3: TGTGCTAGTGGTTTGGTAGGGAAGCATCAGCCCCAGCATTTT.

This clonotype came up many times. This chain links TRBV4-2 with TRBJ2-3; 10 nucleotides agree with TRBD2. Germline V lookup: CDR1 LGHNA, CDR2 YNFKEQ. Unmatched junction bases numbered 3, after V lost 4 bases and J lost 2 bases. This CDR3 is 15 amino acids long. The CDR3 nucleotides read TGTGCCAGCAGCCCTCTAGCGGGGGACACAGATACGCAGTATTTT. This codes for CASSPLAGDTDTQYF.

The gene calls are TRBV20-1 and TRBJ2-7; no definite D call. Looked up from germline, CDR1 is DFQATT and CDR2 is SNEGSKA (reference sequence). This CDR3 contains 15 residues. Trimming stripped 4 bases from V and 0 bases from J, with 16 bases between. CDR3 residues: CSAKATAGSSYEQYF. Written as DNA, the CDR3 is TGCAGTGCTAAGGCTACGGCTGGTAGCTCCTACGAGCAGTACTTC.

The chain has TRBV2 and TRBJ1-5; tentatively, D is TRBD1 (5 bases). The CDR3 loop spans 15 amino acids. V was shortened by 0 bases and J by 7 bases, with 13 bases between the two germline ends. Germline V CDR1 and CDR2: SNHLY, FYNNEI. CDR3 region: CASSEAGLNGQPQHF. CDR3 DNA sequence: TGTGCCAGCAGTGAAGCGGGGCTGAACGGCCAGCCCCAGCATTTT.

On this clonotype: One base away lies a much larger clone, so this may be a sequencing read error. The CDR3 sequence: CARSSQGYGYTF. In DNA, the CDR3 is TGTGCCCGCAGCTCGCAGGGGTATGGCTACACCTTC. The rearrangement uses TRBV7-8 and TRBJ1-2, with D possibly being TRBD1 (6 bases). This CDR3 comprises 12 residues. Germline values: CDR1 SGHVS, CDR2 FQNEAQ.

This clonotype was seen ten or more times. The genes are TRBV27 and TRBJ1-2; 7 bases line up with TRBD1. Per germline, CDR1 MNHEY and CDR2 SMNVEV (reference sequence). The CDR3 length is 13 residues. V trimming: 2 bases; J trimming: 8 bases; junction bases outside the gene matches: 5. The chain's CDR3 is CASSLIRGQGYTF. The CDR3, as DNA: TGTGCCAGCAGTTTAATTCGGGGACAGGGCTACACCTTC.

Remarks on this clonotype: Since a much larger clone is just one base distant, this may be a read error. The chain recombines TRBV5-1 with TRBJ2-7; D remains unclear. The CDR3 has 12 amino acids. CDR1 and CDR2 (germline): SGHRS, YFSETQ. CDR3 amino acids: CASSPDAYGQYF. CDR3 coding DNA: TGCGCCAGCAGCCCGGATGCCTACGGGCAGTACTTC.

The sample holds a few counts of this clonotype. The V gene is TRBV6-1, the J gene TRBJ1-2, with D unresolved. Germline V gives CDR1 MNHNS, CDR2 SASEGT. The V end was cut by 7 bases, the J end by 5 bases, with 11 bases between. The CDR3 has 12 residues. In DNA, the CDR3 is TGTGCCAGCACGTACAATGTATATGGCTACACCTTC. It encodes CASTYNVYGYTF.

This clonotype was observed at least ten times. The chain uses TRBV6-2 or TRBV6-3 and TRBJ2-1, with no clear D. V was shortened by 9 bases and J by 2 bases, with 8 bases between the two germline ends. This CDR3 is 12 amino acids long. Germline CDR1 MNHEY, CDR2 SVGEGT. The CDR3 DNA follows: TGTGCCAGTAACCTCCCCTACAATGAGCAGTTCTTC. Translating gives CASNLPYNEQFF.

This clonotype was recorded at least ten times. CDR3 coding DNA: TGTGCCATCAGTGATCAGGTGGGACTAGCGGGAGAGACCCAGTACTTC. Translation gives CAISDQVGLAGETQYF. The chain couples TRBV10-3 to TRBJ2-5, with 12 bases identical to TRBD2. The CDR3 length is 16 residues. With V trimmed by 3 bases and J by 4 bases, 6 bases remained unmatched. Germline lookup yields CDR1 ENHRY and CDR2 SYGVKD.

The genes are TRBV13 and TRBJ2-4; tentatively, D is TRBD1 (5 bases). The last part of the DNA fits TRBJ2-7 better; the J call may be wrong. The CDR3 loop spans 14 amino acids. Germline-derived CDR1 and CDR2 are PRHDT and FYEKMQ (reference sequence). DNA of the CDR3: TGTGCCAGTACCCTCCAGGGTGCCCTCCACGAGCAGTACTTC. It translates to CASTLQGALHEQYF.

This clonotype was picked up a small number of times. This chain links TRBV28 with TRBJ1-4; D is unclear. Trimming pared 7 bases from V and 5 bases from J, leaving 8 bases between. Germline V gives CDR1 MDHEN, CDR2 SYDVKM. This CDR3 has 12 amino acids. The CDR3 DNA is TGTGCCAGCACAACCACCAATGAAAAACTGTTTTTT. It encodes CASTTTNEKLFF.

The CDR3, as DNA: TGTGCCAGCCACCTCACCGGGAACACCGGGGAGCTGTTTTTT. Residues: CASHLTGNTGELFF. The chain is built from TRBV28 and TRBJ2-2; unclear D gene. Trimming pared 8 bases from V and 1 base from J, leaving 11 bases between. CDR1 is MDHEN and CDR2 is SYDVKM in the germline V gene. This CDR3 has 14 amino acids. The entire variable domain, with the rest obtained from reference TRBV28 and TRBJ2-2, is as follows: DVKVTQSSRYLVKRTGEKVFLECVQDMDHENMFWYRQDPGLGLRLIYFSYDVKMKEKGDIPEGYSVSREKKERFSLILESASTNQTSMYLCASHLTGNTGELFFGEGSRLTVL.

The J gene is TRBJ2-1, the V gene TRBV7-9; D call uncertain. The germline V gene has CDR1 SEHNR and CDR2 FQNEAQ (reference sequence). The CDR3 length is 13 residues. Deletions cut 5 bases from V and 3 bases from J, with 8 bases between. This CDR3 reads CASSQPGYNEQFF. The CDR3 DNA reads TGTGCCAGCAGCCAACCGGGCTACAATGAGCAGTTCTTC.